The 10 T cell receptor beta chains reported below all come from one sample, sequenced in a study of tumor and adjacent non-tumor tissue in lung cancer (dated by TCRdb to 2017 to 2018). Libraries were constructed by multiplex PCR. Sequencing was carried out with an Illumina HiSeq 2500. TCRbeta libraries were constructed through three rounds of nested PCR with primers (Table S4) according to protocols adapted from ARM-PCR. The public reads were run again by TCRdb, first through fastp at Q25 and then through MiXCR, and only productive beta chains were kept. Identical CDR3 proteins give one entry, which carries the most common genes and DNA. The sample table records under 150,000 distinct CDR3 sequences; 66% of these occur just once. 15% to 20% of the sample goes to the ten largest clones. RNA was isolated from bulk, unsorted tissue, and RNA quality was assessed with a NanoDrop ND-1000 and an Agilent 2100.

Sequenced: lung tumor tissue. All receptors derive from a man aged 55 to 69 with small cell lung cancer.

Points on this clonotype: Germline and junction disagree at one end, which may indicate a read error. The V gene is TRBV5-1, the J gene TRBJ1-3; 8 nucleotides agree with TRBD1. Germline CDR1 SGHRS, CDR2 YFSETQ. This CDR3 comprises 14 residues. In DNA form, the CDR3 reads TGCGCCAGCAGTTCAGGGGGCTCTGGAAGCACCATATATTTT. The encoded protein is CASSSGGSGSTIYF.

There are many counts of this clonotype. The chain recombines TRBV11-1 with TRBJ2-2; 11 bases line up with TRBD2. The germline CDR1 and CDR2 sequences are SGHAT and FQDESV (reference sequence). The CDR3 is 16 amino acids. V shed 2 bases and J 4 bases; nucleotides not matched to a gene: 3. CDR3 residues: CASSLSSGRVTGELFF. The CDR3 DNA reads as TGTGCCAGCAGCTTAAGTAGCGGGAGGGTCACCGGGGAGCTGTTTTTT.

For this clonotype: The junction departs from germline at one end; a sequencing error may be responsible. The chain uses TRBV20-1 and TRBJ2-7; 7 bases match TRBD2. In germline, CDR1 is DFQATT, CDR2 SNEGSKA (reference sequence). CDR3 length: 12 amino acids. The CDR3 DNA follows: TGCAGTGCCGCGACTAGCTTCTACGAGCAGTATTTC. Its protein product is CSAATSFYEQYF.

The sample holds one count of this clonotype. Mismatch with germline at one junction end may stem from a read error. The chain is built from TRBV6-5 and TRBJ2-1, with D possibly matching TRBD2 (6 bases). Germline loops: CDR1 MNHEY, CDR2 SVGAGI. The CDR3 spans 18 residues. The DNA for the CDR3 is TGTGCCAGCAGTGAATTAGCTTCAGTGACTAGAGGGCACAATGAGCAGTTTTTC. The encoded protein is CASSELASVTRGHNEQFF.

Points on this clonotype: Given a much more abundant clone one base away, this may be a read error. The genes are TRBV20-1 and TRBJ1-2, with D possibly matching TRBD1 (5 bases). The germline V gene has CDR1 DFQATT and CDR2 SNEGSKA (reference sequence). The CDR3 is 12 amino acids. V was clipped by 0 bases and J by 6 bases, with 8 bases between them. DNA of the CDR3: TGCAGTGCTAGAGAAGGGGACCATGGCTACACCTTC. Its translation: CSAREGDHGYTF.

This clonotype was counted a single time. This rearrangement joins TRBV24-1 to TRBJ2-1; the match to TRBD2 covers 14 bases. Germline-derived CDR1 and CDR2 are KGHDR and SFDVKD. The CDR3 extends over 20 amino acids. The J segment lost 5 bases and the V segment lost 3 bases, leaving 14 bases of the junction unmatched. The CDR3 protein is CATSDRTSGRNKGFNNEQFF. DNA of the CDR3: TGTGCCACCAGTGATCGGACTAGCGGGAGGAATAAAGGCTTCAACAATGAGCAGTTCTTC.

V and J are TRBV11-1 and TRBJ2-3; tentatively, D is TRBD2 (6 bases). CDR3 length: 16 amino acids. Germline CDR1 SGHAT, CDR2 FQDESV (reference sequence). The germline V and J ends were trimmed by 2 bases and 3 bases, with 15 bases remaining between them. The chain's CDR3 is CASSLIPGLSTDTQYF. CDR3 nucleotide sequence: TGTGCCAGCAGCTTAATTCCGGGACTTTCTACAGATACGCAGTATTTT.

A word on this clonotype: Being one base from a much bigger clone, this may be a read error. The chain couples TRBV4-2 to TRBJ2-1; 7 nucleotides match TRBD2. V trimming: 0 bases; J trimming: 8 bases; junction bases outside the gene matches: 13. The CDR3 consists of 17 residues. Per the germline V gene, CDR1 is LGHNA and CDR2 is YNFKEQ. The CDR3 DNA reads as TGTGCCAGCAGCCAAGACTCCCTAGCGGTAGATCCGTATGAGCAGTTCTTC. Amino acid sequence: CASSQDSLAVDPYEQFF.

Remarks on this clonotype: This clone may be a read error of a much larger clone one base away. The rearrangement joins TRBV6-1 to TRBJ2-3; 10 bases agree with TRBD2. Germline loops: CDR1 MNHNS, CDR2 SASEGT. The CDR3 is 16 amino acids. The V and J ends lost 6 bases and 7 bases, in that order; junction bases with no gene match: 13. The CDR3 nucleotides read TGTGCCAGCAGGCTAGAGAGCGGGAGGGCCTTGAATACGCAGTATTTT. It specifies CASRLESGRALNTQYF.

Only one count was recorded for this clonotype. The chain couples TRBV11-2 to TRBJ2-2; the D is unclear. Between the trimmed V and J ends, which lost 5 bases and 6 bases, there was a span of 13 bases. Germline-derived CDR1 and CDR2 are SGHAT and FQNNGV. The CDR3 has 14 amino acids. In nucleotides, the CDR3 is TGTGCCAGCAGCCGCGCTGCGGCGGCCGGGGAGCTGTTTTTT. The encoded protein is CASSRAAAAGELFF.